Shown below are 25 T cell receptor beta chains from a single sample sequenced in a study of T cells expressing NK-cell markers. From its re-call of the 5' RACE reads, TCRdb lists each CDR3 protein once, without DNA. The table lists approximately 440,000 distinct CDR3 sequences, with roughly 1.4% in the top ten. The sequencing sample was made of blood T cells: a sorted CD56 or NKG2C T cell subset, CD4+ or CD8+ T cells, or bulk PBMC T cells (not recorded which). These receptor sequences come from a woman in her fifties or sixties in good health.

The chain links TRBV5-5 to TRBJ1-4. The CDR3 contains 16 residues. Per the germline V gene, CDR1 is SGHKS and CDR2 is YYEKEE (reference sequence). CDR3 in amino acids: CASSPTSGATNEKLFF.

The chain is built from TRBV4-2 and TRBJ2-1; TCRdb indicates TRBD1, and absent DNA this call remains unverified. This CDR3 has 16 residues. The germline CDR1 and CDR2 sequences are LGHNA and YNFKEQ. The CDR3 spells CASSQGGRGFYNEQFF.

The chain couples TRBV12-3 or TRBV12-4 to TRBJ2-5. This CDR3 spans 13 amino acids. The CDR3 spells CASSQGFQETQYF.

The V call is TRBV2, the J call TRBJ2-1. This CDR3 is 14 amino acids long. Germline CDR1 reads SNHLY; CDR2 reads FYNNEI. The CDR3: CASSSGTFYNEQFF.

The chain couples TRBV29-1 to TRBJ1-5. Germline V gene sequence: CDR1 SQVTM, CDR2 ANQGSEA. This CDR3 contains 13 residues. The CDR3 loop is CSVEAGLNQPQHF.

V usage is TRBV7-9 and J usage is TRBJ2-1; TCRdb selects TRBD1, and the lack of DNA leaves this call unchecked. Germline CDR1 and CDR2: SEHNR and FQNEAQ (reference sequence). CDR3 length equals 12 residues. The CDR3 loop is CASSRSGGEQFF.

This sequence joins TRBV5-1 and TRBJ2-7; TCRdb outputs TRBD1, but without DNA this stays unchecked. This CDR3 comprises 13 residues. Germline V gene sequence: CDR1 SGHRS, CDR2 YFSETQ. The CDR3 is CASSWSGGQEQYF.

This chain connects TRBV28 to TRBJ2-7; absent DNA, TCRdb's TRBD2 call cannot be checked. The CDR3 runs 14 residues. Germline V lookup: CDR1 MDHEN, CDR2 SYDVKM. This CDR3 is CASREPGLAAGQYF.

The V gene is TRBV6-2 or TRBV6-3, the J gene TRBJ2-1; TCRdb's D call of TRBD2 is untestable without DNA. The CDR3 is 15 residues long. From germline, CDR1 is MNHEY and CDR2 SVGEGT. The CDR3: CASSRRLAGVVEQFF.

Here the CDR3 reads CASRQTGGLYEQYF. This chain links TRBV5-1 with TRBJ2-7; TCRdb names TRBD1, which stays unverified in the absence of DNA. Looked up from germline, CDR1 is SGHRS and CDR2 is YFSETQ. The CDR3 sequence is 14 residues long.

The rearrangement uses TRBV12-3 or TRBV12-4 and TRBJ2-2. This CDR3 spans 16 amino acids. This CDR3 reads CASSSTQTLNTGELFF.

This chain connects TRBV7-8 to TRBJ2-1; TCRdb indicates TRBD2, and absent DNA this call remains unverified. Looked up from germline, CDR1 is SGHVS and CDR2 is FQNEAQ. The CDR3 is made up of 14 amino acids. The CDR3 spells CASRMRRERNEQFF. Based on the CDR3 plus reference TRBV7-8 and TRBJ2-1, the full variable domain is GAGVSQSPRYKVAKRGQDVALRCDPISGHVSLFWYQQALGQGPEFLTYFQNEAQLDKSGLPSDRFFAERPEGSVSTLKIQRTQQEDSAVYLCASRMRRERNEQFFGPGTRLTVL.

The V call is TRBV11-2, the J call TRBJ2-1; lacking DNA, the TRBD1 call made by TCRdb goes unchecked. The length of the CDR3 is 20 residues. The germline gives CDR1 SGHAT, CDR2 FQNNGV. Here the CDR3 reads CASSRLVPLRQASSYNEQFF.

V and J are TRBV4-1 and TRBJ2-3; TCRdb picks TRBD2, but there is no DNA to check that call. The CDR3 sequence is 19 residues long. Germline V gene data show CDR1 as MGHRA and CDR2 as YSYEKL. The CDR3 reads CASRHQSLAGGKSTDTQYF.

The CDR3 sequence: CASSGLTSGRGGQFF. The chain uses TRBV5-5 and TRBJ2-1; checking the TCRdb D call of TRBD2 is not possible without DNA. The CDR3 length is 15 residues. Germline assignment: CDR1 SGHKS and CDR2 YYEKEE (reference sequence).

The chain joins TRBV12-3 or TRBV12-4 to TRBJ2-3; no DNA is available, so the TRBD2 call from TCRdb remains unchecked. There are 16 residues in the CDR3. CDR3 amino acids: CASSTSGRDVTDTQYF.

The chain links TRBV24-1 to TRBJ2-1; TCRdb selects TRBD1, and the lack of DNA leaves this call unchecked. Germline assignment: CDR1 KGHDR and CDR2 SFDVKD. There are 17 residues in the CDR3. The CDR3 spells CATSDTFGTPAGNEQFF.

The chain carries TRBV4-1 and TRBJ2-7; TCRdb outputs TRBD1, but without DNA this stays unchecked. This CDR3 is built from 17 residues. Germline V lookup: CDR1 MGHRA, CDR2 YSYEKL. CDR3 protein: CASSPTGTGGGFVGQYF.

The chain carries TRBV7-8 and TRBJ2-1; the TRBD2 assignment by TCRdb is unverifiable without DNA. CDR1 SGHVS and CDR2 FQNEAQ come from the germline V gene. CDR3 size: 17 residues. Here the CDR3 reads CASSPSRAGTTSGEQFF.

The chain employs TRBV12-3 or TRBV12-4 and TRBJ1-1. The CDR3 runs 17 residues. This chain's CDR3 is CASSLRGRWEVNTEAFF.

This chain connects TRBV10-2 to TRBJ1-1. Germline assignment: CDR1 WSHSY and CDR2 SAAADI. This CDR3 spans 13 amino acids. The CDR3 loop is CASRFRSGTEAFF.

The J gene is TRBJ2-1, the V gene TRBV11-3. The CDR3 totals 12 residues. CDR1 is SGHNT and CDR2 is YENEEA in the germline V gene. CDR3 residues: CASSATGNEQFF. Looking up the rest from reference TRBV11-3 and TRBJ2-1 gives the full variable domain: EAGVVQSPRYKIIEKKQPVAFWCNPISGHNTLYWYLQNLGQGPELLIRYENEEAVDDSQLPKDRFSAERLKGVDSTLKIQPAELGDSAVYLCASSATGNEQFFGPGTRLTVL.

This chain connects TRBV12-3 or TRBV12-4 to TRBJ1-4. The CDR3 is 14 amino acids. The CDR3 reads CAGGTATTNEKLFF.

The V and J genes are TRBV29-1 and TRBJ1-4; TCRdb's D call of TRBD1 is untestable without DNA. Germline V gives CDR1 SQVTM, CDR2 ANQGSEA. The CDR3 is 16 amino acids. CDR3 region: CSVEPYETGKDEKLFF.

The chain joins TRBV24-1 to TRBJ2-6; TCRdb designates TRBD1, a call that cannot be tested without DNA. The CDR3 is made up of 16 amino acids. From germline, CDR1 is KGHDR and CDR2 SFDVKD. CDR3 loop: CATSEGSGSGANVLTF.